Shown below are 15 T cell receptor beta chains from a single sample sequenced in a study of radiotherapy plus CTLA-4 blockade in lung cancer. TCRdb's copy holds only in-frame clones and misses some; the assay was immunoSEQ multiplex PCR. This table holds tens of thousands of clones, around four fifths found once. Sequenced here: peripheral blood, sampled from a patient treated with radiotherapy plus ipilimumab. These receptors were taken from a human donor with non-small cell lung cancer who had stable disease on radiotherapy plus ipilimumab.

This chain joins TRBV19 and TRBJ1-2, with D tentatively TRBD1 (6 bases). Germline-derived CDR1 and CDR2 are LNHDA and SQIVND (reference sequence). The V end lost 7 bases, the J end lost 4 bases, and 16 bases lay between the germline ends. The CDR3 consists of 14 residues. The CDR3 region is CASIPERGAYGYTF. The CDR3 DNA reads TGTGCCAGTATACCGGAGAGGGGGGCCTATGGCTACACCTTC.

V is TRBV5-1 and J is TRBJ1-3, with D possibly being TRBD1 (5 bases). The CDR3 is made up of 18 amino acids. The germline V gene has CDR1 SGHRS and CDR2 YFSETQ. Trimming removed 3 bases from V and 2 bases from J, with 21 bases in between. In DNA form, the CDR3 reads TGCGCCAGCAGCTCAGGTAGCGGGCGGGGGAATCCTGGAAACACCATATATTTT. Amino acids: CASSSGSGRGNPGNTIYF.

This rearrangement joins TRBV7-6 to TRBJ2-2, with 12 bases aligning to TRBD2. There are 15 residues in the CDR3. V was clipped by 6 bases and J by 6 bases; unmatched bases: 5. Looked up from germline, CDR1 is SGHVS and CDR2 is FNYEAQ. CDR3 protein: CASRGLAGKAGELFF. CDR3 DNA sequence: TGTGCCAGCAGAGGACTAGCGGGAAAGGCCGGGGAGCTGTTTTTT.

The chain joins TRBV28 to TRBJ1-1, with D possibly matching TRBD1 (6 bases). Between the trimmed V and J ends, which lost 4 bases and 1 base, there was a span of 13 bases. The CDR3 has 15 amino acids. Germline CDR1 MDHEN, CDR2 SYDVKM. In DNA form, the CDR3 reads TGTGCCAGCAGTTACGGGGGGGCAGGGAACACTGAAGCTTTCTTT. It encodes CASSYGGAGNTEAFF.

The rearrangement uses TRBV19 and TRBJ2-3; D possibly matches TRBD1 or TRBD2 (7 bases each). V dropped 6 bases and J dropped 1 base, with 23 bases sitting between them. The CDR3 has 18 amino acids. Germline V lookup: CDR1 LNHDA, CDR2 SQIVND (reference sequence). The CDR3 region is CASRRYRGGPPGTDTQYF. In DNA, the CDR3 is TGTGCCAGTAGAAGGTACAGGGGAGGGCCGCCGGGCACAGATACGCAGTATTTT.

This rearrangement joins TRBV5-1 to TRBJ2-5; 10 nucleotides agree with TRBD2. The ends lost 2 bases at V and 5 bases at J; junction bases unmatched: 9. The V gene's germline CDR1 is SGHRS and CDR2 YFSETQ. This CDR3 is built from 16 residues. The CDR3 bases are TGCGCCAGCAGCTTTGGGGGGTCTAGCGGGAGTGAGACCCAGTACTTC. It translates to CASSFGGSSGSETQYF.

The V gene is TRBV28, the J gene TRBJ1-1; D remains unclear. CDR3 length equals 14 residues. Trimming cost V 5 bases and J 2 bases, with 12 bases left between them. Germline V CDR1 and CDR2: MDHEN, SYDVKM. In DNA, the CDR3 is TGTGCCAGCAGTCTGCGGACGGCCAACACTGAAGCTTTCTTT. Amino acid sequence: CASSLRTANTEAFF.

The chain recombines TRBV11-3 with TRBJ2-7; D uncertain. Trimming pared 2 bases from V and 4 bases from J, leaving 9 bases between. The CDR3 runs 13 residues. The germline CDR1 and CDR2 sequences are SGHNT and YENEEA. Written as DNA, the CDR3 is TGTGCCAGCAGCTTAAATGCGGATTACGAGCAGTACTTC. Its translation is CASSLNADYEQYF.

CDR3 DNA sequence: TGTGCCAGCAGTCTGGACTATTACACAGATACGCAGTATTTT. This translates into CASSLDYYTDTQYF. V is TRBV28 and J is TRBJ2-3; D may be TRBD2 (6 bases). The CDR3 is made up of 14 amino acids. V lost 5 bases, J lost 2 bases, and 11 bases lay in between. Germline lookup yields CDR1 MDHEN and CDR2 SYDVKM.

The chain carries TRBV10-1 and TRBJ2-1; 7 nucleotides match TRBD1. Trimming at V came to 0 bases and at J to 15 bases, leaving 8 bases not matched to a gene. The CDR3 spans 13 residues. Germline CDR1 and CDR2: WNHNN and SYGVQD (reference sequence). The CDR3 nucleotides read TGCGCCAGCAGTGAGTCGCCCAGGACAGGTTGGTTCTTC. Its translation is CASSESPRTGWFF.

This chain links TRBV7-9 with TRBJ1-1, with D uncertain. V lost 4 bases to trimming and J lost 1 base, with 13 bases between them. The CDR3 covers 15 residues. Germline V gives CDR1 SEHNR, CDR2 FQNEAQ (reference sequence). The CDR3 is CASSSILTGNTEAFF. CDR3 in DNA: TGTGCCAGCAGCTCGATCTTGACGGGGAACACTGAAGCTTTCTTT.

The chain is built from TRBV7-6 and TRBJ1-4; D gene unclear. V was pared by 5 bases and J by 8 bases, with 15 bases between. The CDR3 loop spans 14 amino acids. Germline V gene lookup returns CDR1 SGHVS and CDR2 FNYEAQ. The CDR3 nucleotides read TGTGCCAGCAGCCCTCGGACCTCTTTAGAAAAACTGTTTTTT. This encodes CASSPRTSLEKLFF.

Here the CDR3 reads CAWSTPDRGHMNTEAFF. In DNA, the CDR3 is TGTGCCTGGAGTACCCCGGACAGGGGCCACATGAACACTGAAGCTTTCTTT. This chain links TRBV30 with TRBJ1-1, with TRBD1 identical over 9 bases. Trimming at V came to 2 bases and at J to 0 bases, leaving 10 bases not matched to a gene. Per the germline V gene, CDR1 is GTSNPN and CDR2 is SVGIG (reference sequence). This CDR3 is built from 17 residues. Combining the CDR3 with reference TRBV30 and TRBJ1-1 gives the whole variable domain SQTIHQWPATLVQPVGSPLSLECTVEGTSNPNLYWYRQAAGRGLQLLFYSVGIGQISSEVPQNLSASRPQDRQFILSSKKLLLSDSGFYLCAWSTPDRGHMNTEAFFGQGTRLTVV.

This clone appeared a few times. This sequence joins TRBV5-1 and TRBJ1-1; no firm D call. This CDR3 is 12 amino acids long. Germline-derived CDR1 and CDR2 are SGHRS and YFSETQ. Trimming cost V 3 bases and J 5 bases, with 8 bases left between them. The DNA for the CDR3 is TGCGCCAGCAGCTCCGGACGTACTGAAGCTTTCTTT. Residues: CASSSGRTEAFF.

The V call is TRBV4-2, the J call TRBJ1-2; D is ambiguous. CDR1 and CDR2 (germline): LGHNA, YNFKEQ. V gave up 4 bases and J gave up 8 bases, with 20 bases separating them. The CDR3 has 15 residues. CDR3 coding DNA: TGTGCCAGCAGCCTAAACAAGGGAGTGCTGGGGGGCTACACCTTC. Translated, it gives CASSLNKGVLGGYTF.